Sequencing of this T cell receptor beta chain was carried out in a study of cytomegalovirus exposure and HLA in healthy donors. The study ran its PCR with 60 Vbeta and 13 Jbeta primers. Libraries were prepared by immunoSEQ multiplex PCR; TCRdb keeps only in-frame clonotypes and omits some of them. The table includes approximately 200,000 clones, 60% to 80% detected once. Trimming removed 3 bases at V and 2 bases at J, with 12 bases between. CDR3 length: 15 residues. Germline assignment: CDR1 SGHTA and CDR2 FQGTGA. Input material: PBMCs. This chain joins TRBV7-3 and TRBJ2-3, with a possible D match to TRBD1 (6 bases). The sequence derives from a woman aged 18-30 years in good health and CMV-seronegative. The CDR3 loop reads CASSLGGGDTDTQYF. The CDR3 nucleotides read TGTGCCAGCAGCTTGGGTGGGGGCGACACAGATACGCAGTATTTT. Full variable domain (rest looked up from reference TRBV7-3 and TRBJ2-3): GAGVSQTPSNKVTEKGKYVELRCDPISGHTALYWYRQSLGQGPEFLIYFQGTGAADDSGLPNDRFFAVRPEGSVSTLKIQRTERGDSAVYLCASSLGGGDTDTQYFGPGTRLTVL.